This T cell receptor (beta chain) came from a study of T cells in Graves' hyperthyroidism and ophthalmopathy. Researchers took RNA transcripts and amplified the TCR beta CDR3 regions from them. A first-round RT-PCR of the TCR CDR3 used the HTBI primer set. Each CDR3 protein gets one entry after TCRdb re-called the multiplex PCR reads with MiXCR. The sample contains 350,000 to 450,000 distinct CDR3 sequences, approximately 17% of which appear only once. From germline, CDR1 is MNHNS and CDR2 SASEGT. The trim removed 7 bases at V and 7 bases at J, leaving 9 bases unmatched. CDR3 length: 14 residues. The chain carries TRBV6-1 and TRBJ2-2, with 7 nucleotides matching TRBD1. The TCR comes from a woman younger than 45 with Graves' hyperthyroidism that later progressed to Graves' ophthalmopathy. Input material: blood. CDR3 coding DNA: TGTGCCAGCACCGGGACAGTCGGTCACGGGGAGCTGTTTTTT. Translated: CASTGTVGHGELFF.